This T cell receptor beta chain came from a study of T cells in Graves' hyperthyroidism and ophthalmopathy. V trimming: 3 bases; J trimming: 8 bases; junction bases outside the gene matches: 3. The CDR3 is 13 residues long. The germline CDR1 and CDR2 sequences are PRHDT and FYEKMQ (reference sequence). Amplified TCR beta CDR3 regions came from RNA transcripts. Carried out on the TCR CDR3, a first-round RT-PCR used the HTBI primer set. A single record per CDR3 protein comes from TCRdb applying MiXCR to the multiplex PCR reads. The sample includes roughly 96,000 distinct CDR3 sequences, about 51% of them seen just once. This clonotype has ten or more counts.

Sequencing was performed on blood. The clonotype originates from a woman in her thirties or forties with Graves' hyperthyroidism. The chain joins TRBV13 to TRBJ1-4, with 7 bases matching TRBD1. The DNA for the CDR3 is TGTGCCAGCAGCTTTACAGGGGTCGAAAAACTGTTTTTT. Its translation is CASSFTGVEKLFF.